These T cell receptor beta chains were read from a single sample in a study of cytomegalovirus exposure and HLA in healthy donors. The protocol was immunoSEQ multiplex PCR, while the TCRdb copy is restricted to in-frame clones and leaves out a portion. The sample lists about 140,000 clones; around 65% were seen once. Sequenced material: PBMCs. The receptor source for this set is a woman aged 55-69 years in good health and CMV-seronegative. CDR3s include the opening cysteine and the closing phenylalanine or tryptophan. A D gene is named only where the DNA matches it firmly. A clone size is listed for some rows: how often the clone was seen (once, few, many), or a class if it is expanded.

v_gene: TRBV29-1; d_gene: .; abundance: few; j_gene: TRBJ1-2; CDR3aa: CSVDGGDGYTF; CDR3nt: TGCAGCGTTGACGGCGGGGATGGCTACACCTTC
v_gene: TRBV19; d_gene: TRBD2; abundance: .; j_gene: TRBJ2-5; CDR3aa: CASSIRLAGQETQYF; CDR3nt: TGTGCCAGTAGTATCCGACTAGCGGGCCAAGAGACCCAGTACTTC
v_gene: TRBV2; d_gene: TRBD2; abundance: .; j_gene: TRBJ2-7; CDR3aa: CASSPRTSGSYEQYF; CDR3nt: TGTGCCAGCAGCCCCCGGACTAGCGGGAGCTACGAGCAGTACTTC
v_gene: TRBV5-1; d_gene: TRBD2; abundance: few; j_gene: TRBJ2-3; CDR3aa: CASSLLAGGTDTQYF; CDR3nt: TGCGCCAGCAGCTTACTAGCGGGGGGGACAGATACGCAGTATTTT
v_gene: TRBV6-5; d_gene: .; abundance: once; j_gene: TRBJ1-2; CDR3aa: CASSRDGNYGYTF; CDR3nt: TGTGCTAGCAGTCGCGACGGGAACTATGGCTACACCTTC
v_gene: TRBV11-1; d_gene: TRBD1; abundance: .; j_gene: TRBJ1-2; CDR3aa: CASSLRQGASGYTF; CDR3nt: TGTGCCAGCAGCCTCCGACAGGGGGCTAGTGGCTACACCTTC
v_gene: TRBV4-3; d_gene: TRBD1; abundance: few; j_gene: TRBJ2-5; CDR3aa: CASSQDPTGFKTQYF; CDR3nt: TGCGCCAGCAGCCAAGATCCGACAGGGTTTAAGACCCAGTACTTC
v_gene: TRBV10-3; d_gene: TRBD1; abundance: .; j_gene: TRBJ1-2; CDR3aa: CAISDPRGQGYTF; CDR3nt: TGTGCCATCAGTGATCCGAGGGGGCAAGGCTACACCTTC
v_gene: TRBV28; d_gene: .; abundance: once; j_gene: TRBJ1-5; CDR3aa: CASSLPRSGFSNQPQHF; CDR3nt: TGTGCCAGCAGTTTACCCCGCAGTGGTTTTAGCAATCAGCCCCAGCATTTT
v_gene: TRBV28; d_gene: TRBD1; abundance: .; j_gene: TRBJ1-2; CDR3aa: CASRGQYYGYTF; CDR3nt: TGTGCCAGCAGGGGACAGTACTATGGCTACACCTTC
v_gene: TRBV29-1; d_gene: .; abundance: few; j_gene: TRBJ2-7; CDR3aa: CSVGGDRSSYEQYF; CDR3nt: TGCAGCGTGGGGGGTGACCGGAGCTCCTACGAGCAGTACTTC
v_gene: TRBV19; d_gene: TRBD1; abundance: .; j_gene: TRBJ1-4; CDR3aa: CASSITGGTNEKLFF; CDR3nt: TGTGCCAGTAGTATCACAGGGGGAACTAATGAAAAACTGTTTTTT
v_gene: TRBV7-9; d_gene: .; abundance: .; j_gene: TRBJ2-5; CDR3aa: CASSLAPGGEETQYF; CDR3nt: TGTGCCAGCAGCTTGGCCCCCGGGGGAGAAGAGACCCAGTACTTC
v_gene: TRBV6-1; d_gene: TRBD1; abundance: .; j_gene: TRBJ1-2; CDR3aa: CAGSDPRATGANNYGYTF; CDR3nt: TGTGCCGGCAGTGACCCACGCGCGACAGGGGCCAACAACTATGGCTACACCTTC
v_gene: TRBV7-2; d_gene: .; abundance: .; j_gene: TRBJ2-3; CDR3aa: CASSLDAGTDTQYF; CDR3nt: TGTGCCAGCAGCTTAGACGCAGGGACAGATACGCAGTATTTT
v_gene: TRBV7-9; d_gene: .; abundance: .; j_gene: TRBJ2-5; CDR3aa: CASSPYQETQYF; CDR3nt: TGTGCCAGCAGCCCGTACCAAGAGACCCAGTACTTC
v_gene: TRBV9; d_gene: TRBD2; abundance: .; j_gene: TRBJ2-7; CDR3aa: CASSVGLAGGRRSYEQYF; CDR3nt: TGTGCCAGCAGCGTTGGACTAGCGGGGGGGCGGCGCTCCTACGAGCAGTACTTC
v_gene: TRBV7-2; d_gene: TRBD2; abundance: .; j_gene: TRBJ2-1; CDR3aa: CASTLASGYNEQFF; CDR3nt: TGTGCCAGCACTCTTGCTAGCGGATACAATGAGCAGTTCTTC
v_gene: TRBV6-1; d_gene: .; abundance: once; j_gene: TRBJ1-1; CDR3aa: CASITQGSGTEAFF; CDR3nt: TGTGCCAGCATCACACAGGGTAGTGGCACTGAAGCTTTCTTT
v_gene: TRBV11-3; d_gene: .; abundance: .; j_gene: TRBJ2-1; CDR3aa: CASSQSGPGSSYNEQFF; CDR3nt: TGTGCCAGCAGCCAGAGTGGTCCGGGGAGCTCCTACAATGAGCAGTTCTTC
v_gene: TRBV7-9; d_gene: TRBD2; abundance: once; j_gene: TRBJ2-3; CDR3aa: CASSSLAATDTQYF; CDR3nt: TGTGCCAGCAGCTCTCTAGCGGCCACAGATACGCAGTATTTT
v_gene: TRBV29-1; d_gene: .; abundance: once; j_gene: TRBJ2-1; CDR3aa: CSVEQGSDEQFF; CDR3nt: TGCAGCGTGGAACAGGGTTCCGATGAGCAGTTCTTC
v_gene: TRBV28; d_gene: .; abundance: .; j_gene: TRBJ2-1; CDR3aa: CASSFGTFTYNEQFF; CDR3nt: TGTGCCAGCAGTTTCGGGACATTCACCTACAATGAGCAGTTCTTC
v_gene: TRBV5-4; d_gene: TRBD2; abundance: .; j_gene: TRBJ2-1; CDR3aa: CASSLGAGGKRYNEQFF; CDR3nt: TGTGCCAGCAGCTTAGGAGCGGGAGGGAAAAGATACAATGAGCAGTTCTTC
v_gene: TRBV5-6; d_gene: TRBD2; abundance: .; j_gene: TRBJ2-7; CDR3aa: CASSRGLAGGGRGEQYF; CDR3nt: TGTGCCAGCAGCAGGGGACTAGCGGGAGGCGGTCGTGGCGAGCAGTACTTC
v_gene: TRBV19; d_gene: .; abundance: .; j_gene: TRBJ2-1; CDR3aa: CASSISGGGLGEQFF; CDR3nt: TGTGCCAGTAGTATTAGCGGAGGAGGCCTGGGGGAGCAGTTCTTC
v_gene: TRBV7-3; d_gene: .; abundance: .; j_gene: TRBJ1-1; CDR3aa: CASSLGQWNTEAFF; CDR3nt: TGTGCCAGCAGCTTAGGGCAGTGGAACACTGAAGCTTTCTTT
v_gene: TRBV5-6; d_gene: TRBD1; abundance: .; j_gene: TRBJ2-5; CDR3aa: CASSGGTGGEETQYF; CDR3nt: TGTGCCAGCAGCGGCGGGACAGGGGGCGAAGAGACCCAGTACTTC
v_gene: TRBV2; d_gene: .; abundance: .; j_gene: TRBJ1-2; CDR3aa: CASRGLGDYGYTF; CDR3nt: TGTGCCAGCAGGGGACTCGGGGACTATGGCTACACCTTC
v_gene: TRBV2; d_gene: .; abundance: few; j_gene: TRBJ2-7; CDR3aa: CASSRYKQDTAYEQYF; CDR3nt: TGTGCCAGCAGTCGTTACAAGCAGGATACGGCCTACGAGCAGTACTTC
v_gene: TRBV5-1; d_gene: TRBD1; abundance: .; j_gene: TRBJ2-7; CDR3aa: CASSLGQGLYEQYF; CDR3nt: TGCGCCAGCAGCTTAGGACAGGGATTATACGAGCAGTACTTC
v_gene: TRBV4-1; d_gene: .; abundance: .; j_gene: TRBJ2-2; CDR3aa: CASSQDLGASNTGELFF; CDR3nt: TGCGCCAGCAGCCAAGATTTGGGGGCGTCGAACACCGGGGAGCTGTTTTTT
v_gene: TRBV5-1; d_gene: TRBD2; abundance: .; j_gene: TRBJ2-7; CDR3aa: CASSLGGTSGAYEQYF; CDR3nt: TGCGCCAGCAGCTTGGGGGGGACTAGCGGAGCCTACGAGCAGTACTTC
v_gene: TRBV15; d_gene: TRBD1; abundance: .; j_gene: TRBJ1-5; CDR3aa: CATSPSGQGDNQPQHF; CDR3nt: TGTGCCACCAGCCCTTCGGGACAGGGGGATAATCAGCCCCAGCATTTT
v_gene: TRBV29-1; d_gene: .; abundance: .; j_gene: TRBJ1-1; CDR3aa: CSVEGSGVGNTEAFF; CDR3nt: TGCAGCGTTGAGGGGTCAGGGGTGGGGAACACTGAAGCTTTCTTT
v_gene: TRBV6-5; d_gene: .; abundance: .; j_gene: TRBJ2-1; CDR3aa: CASSYSGGRRNEQFF; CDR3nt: TGTGCCAGCAGTTACTCGGGGGGGCGCAGGAATGAGCAGTTCTTC
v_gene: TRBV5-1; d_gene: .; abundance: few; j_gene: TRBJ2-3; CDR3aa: CASARFYTDTQYF; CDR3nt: TGCGCCAGCGCCCGGTTCTACACAGATACGCAGTATTTT
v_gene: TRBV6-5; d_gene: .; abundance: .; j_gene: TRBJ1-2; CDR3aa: CASSTFNYGYTF; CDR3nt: TGTGCCAGCAGTACATTCAACTATGGCTACACCTTC
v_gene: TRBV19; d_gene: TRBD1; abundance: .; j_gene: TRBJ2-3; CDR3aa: CASVVDRVNTDTQYF; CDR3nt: TGTGCCAGTGTGGTAGACAGGGTCAACACAGATACGCAGTATTTT
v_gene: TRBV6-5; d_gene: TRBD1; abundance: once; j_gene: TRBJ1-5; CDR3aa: CASRRTGRNQPQHF; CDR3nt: TGTGCCAGCCGCCGGACAGGCCGTAATCAGCCCCAGCATTTT
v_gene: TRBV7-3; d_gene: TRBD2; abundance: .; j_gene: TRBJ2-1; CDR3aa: CASSLVPSGVGNNEQFF; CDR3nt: TGTGCCAGCAGCTTAGTCCCTAGCGGGGTCGGGAACAATGAGCAGTTCTTC
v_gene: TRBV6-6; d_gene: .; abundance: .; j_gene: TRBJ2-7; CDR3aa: CASRGPRDNSYEQYF; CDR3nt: TGTGCCAGCAGGGGACCCCGGGACAACTCCTACGAGCAGTACTTC
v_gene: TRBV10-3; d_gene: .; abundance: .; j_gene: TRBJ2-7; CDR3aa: CAIRRGPSYEQYF; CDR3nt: TGTGCCATCAGAAGAGGCCCGTCCTACGAGCAGTACTTC
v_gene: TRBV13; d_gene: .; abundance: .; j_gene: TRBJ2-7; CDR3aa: CASSSTLGYEQYF; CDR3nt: TGTGCCAGCAGCTCCACTCTAGGCTACGAGCAGTACTTC
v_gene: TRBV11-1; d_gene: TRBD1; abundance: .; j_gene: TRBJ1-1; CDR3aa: CASSWGQGAVGNTEAFF; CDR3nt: TGTGCCAGCAGTTGGGGACAGGGGGCCGTCGGAAACACTGAAGCTTTCTTT
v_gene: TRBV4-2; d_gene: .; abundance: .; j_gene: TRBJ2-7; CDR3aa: CASSHSLGSYEQYF; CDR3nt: TGTGCCAGCAGCCACTCCCTAGGCTCCTACGAGCAGTACTTC
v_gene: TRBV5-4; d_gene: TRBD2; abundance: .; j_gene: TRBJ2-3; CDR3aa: CASSSNPGLATDTQYF; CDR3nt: TGTGCCAGCAGCTCTAACCCGGGACTAGCAACAGATACGCAGTATTTT
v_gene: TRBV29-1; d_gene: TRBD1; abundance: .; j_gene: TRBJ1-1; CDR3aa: CSVTGGARWTEAFF; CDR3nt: TGCAGCGTGACAGGGGGCGCAAGGTGGACTGAAGCTTTCTTT
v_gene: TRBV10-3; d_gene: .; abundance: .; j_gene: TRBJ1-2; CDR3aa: CATMARANYGYTF; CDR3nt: TGTGCCACAATGGCCAGGGCAAACTATGGCTACACCTTC
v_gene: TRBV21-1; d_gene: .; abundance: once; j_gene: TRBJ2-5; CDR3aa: CASSKALSGGGETQYF; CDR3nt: TGTGCCAGCAGCAAAGCGCTCTCGGGCGGGGGTGAGACCCAGTACTTC
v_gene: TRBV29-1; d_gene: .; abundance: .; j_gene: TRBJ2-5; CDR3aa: CSVNRETQYF; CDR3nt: TGCAGCGTGAACAGAGAGACCCAGTACTTC
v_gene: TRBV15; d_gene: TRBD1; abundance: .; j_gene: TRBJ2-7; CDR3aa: CATSRNTGVGGYEQYF; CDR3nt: TGTGCCACCAGCAGAAACACAGGGGTTGGTGGGTACGAGCAGTACTTC
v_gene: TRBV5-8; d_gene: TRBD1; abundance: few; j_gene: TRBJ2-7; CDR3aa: CASTLGTGGSYEQYF; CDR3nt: TGTGCCAGCACCCTGGGGACAGGGGGGTCCTACGAGCAGTACTTC
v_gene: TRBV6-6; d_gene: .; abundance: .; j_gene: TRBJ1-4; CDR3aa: CASRQGRDEKLFF; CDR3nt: TGTGCCAGCCGCCAGGGGAGGGATGAAAAACTGTTTTTT